These 2 T cell receptor beta chains were all obtained from the same sample, sequenced in a study of cytomegalovirus exposure and HLA in healthy donors. It was with 60 Vbeta and 13 Jbeta primers that the PCR ran. Sequencing was performed with immunoSEQ multiplex PCR; in TCRdb, only in-frame clones are kept and a portion is missing. The profile shows 150,000 to 200,000 clones, roughly 70% of them singletons. Sequences were obtained from PBMCs. The receptor source for this set is a girl between 5 and 17 years old in good health and CMV-seronegative.

This clone is termed medium-sized. The chain carries TRBV4-2 and TRBJ1-1; tentatively, D is TRBD1 (5 bases). The V gene's germline CDR1 is LGHNA and CDR2 YNFKEQ. Trimming left V 4 bases short and J 3 bases short, with 12 bases between. This CDR3 is 14 amino acids long. The CDR3 DNA reads TGTGCCAGCAGCCGTCTCAGGGAGGACACTGAAGCTTTCTTT. Translating gives CASSRLREDTEAFF.

This clone was seen more than once but under ten times. The gene calls are TRBV27 and TRBJ2-7, with TRBD1 as a possible D gene (5 bases). The germline CDR1 and CDR2 sequences are MNHEY and SMNVEV (reference sequence). The length of the CDR3 is 13 residues. With 4 bases removed from V and 7 bases from J, the gap between germline ends came to 14 bases. The CDR3 DNA reads TGTGCCAGCAGTTATCAGGGATCTCAAGAGCAGTACTTC. The encoded protein is CASSYQGSQEQYF.